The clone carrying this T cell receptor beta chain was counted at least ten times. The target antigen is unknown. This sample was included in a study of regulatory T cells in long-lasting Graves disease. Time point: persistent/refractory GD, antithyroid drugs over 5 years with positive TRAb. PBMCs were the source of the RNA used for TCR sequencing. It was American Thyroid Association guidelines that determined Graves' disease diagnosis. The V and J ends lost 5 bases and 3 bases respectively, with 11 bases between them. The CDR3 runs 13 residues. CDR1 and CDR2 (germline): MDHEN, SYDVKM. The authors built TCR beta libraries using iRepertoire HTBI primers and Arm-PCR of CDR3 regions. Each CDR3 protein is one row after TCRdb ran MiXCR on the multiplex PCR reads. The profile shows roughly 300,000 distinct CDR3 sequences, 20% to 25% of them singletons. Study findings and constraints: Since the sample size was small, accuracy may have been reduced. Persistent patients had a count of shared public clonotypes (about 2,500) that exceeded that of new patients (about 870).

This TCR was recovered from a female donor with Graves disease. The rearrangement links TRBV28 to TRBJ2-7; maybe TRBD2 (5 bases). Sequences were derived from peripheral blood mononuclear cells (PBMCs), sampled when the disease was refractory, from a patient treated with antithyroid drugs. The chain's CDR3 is CASSLPDFYEQYF. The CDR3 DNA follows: TGTGCCAGCAGTCTACCGGACTTCTACGAGCAGTACTTC.